This TCR beta chain was identified in a study of blood T cell repertoires in COVID-19. Adults between about 18 and 89 years of age took part from 24 US areas. Germline-derived CDR1 and CDR2 are MNHEY and SMNVEV (reference sequence). The V end lost 5 bases, the J end lost 5 bases, and 27 bases lay between the germline ends. This CDR3 has 19 residues. Authors' analysis steps: How many nucleated cells were present was estimated from reference gene primer amplification. Here immunoSEQ multiplex PCR was the method, and the copy in TCRdb shows in-frame clones only, minus some. Clone size and V and J calls were adopted from that table, with D and trimming inferred from the DNA. The sample consists of around 170,000 clones, around four fifths of them appearing once.

V is TRBV27 and J is TRBJ2-2; TRBD2 might be the D (5 bases). This clonotype originated in a woman aged 45 to 65 who had recovered from COVID-19. Sequenced sample: PBMCs or T cells enriched from blood (not recorded which). This CDR3 reads CASSIRTRSGLGVTGELFF. The CDR3, as DNA: TGTGCCAGCAGTATACGGACTCGATCGGGTTTAGGAGTGACCGGGGAGCTGTTTTTT.